This T cell receptor beta chain was found in a study of blood T cell repertoires in COVID-19. Study background: Collection of acute and convalescent COVID-19 samples took place in the United States, Italy and Spain. The cDNA or gDNA used as material had been derived from T cells, B-cell-depleted T cells, or PBMCs.

Original data processing: Quantification of nucleated cells was approximated via reference gene primer amplification. The table came from immunoSEQ multiplex PCR; TCRdb's copy has only in-frame clones and leaves some out. V and J calls and clone size are given by that table; D and trimming were obtained from the DNA. Of 160,000 or so clones listed, around 80% are singletons. The germline CDR1 and CDR2 sequences are LGHDT and YNNKEL (reference sequence). The CDR3 has 12 amino acids. After removal of 6 bases from V and 11 bases from J, the junction contained 5 bases not matched to a gene. The chain joins TRBV3-1 (or the pseudogene TRBV3-2) to TRBJ1-1; 11 bases agree with TRBD1. The sample comprised peripheral blood. The TCR comes from a woman of 80 years or more with acute or convalescent COVID-19. CDR3 residues: CASSRGQGEAFF. The CDR3 DNA is TGTGCCAGCAGTCGGGGACAGGGGGAGGCTTTCTTT.